The subject of this entry is one T cell receptor (beta chain). Its target is unknown. TCRdb's table, derived via immunoSEQ multiplex PCR, lists solely in-frame clones and lacks some. The sample holds 85,000 to 130,000 clones, 70% to 90% seen once. This sample was taken from a study of T cell responses to AZD1222 COVID-19 vaccine. The wider study: Second-dose timings of about 4 or about 12 weeks were pooled.

Study-level results: CD4 TCRs covered the whole spike, strongest at regions 160-218 and 743-854. Repertoire sampling occurred only after the peak T cell response.

The sequence was obtained from an adult in good health. The material sequenced was peripheral blood, taken on day 0 of AZD1222 vaccination.

The DNA of the CDR3 is TGTGCCAGCAATGGCCCGGGGGGCACTGAAGCTTTCTTT. Translation: CASNGPGGTEAFF. The chain carries TRBV5-6 and TRBJ1-1, with a tentative D call TRBD1 (5 bases). Germline CDR1 is SGHDT and CDR2 is YYEEEE. The CDR3 covers 13 residues. The V gene lost 6 bases and the J gene lost 4 bases, with 13 bases spanning the gap.